Listed below are T cell receptor beta chains from one sample, sequenced in a study of cytomegalovirus exposure and HLA in healthy donors. Sequenced by immunoSEQ multiplex PCR; TCRdb stores in-frame clones only, minus some. The table includes about 310,000 clones, roughly 87% detected once. Sequenced material: PBMCs. The receptors stem from a man aged 30-40 years in good health and CMV-seronegative. Both conserved end residues are part of each CDR3. Fields, in order: V gene, J gene, clone size, D gene, CDR3 DNA, CDR3 protein. A D gene is named only where the DNA matches it firmly. The size field is filled for only some rows; it gives once, few, many or a size class.

v_gene: TRBV11-2
j_gene: TRBJ2-7
abundance: NA
d_gene: TRBD2
CDR3nt: TGTGCCAGCAGCTTGGGGACTAGCGCCTACGAGCAGTACTTC
CDR3aa: CASSLGTSAYEQYF

v_gene: TRBV5-6
j_gene: TRBJ1-4
abundance: NA
d_gene: TRBD1
CDR3nt: TGTGCCAGCAGCTTGTGGGACAGGGGGCAAGGGAATGAAAAACTGTTTTTT
CDR3aa: CASSLWDRGQGNEKLFF

v_gene: TRBV6-4
j_gene: TRBJ2-3
abundance: NA
d_gene: TRBD2
CDR3nt: TGTGCCAGCAGTGACTCGAGTGGGGGGGGCACAGATACGCAGTATTTT
CDR3aa: CASSDSSGGGTDTQYF

v_gene: TRBV2
j_gene: TRBJ2-4
abundance: NA
d_gene: TRBD1
CDR3nt: TGTGCCAGCGGGCGGGACAGGGACCCGATAAACATTCAGTACTTC
CDR3aa: CASGRDRDPINIQYF

v_gene: TRBV15
j_gene: TRBJ1-5
abundance: NA
d_gene: NA
CDR3nt: TGTGCCACCAGCTTAGAGGTTGGGAATCAGCCCCAGCATTTT
CDR3aa: CATSLEVGNQPQHF

v_gene: TRBV6-6
j_gene: TRBJ2-1
abundance: NA
d_gene: TRBD1
CDR3nt: TGTGCCTCCAGGGACAGGGACAATGAGCAGTTCTTC
CDR3aa: CASRDRDNEQFF

v_gene: TRBV29-1
j_gene: TRBJ2-2
abundance: NA
d_gene: TRBD2
CDR3nt: TGCAGCGTGGGGAGGGCCACGTCCACCGGGGAGCTGTTTTTT
CDR3aa: CSVGRATSTGELFF

v_gene: TRBV2
j_gene: TRBJ1-1
abundance: NA
d_gene: TRBD1
CDR3nt: TGTGCCAGAACCGACAGGGGCCGCACTGAAGCTTTCTTT
CDR3aa: CARTDRGRTEAFF

v_gene: TRBV5-6
j_gene: TRBJ2-1
abundance: once
d_gene: TRBD1
CDR3nt: TGTGCCAGCAGCTTGGAGCGCCGACAGGGGAGGTTCTTC
CDR3aa: CASSLERRQGRFF

v_gene: TRBV19
j_gene: TRBJ1-6
abundance: NA
d_gene: NA
CDR3nt: TGTGCCAGTAGTTCCACCCAGTCACCCCTCCACTTT
CDR3aa: CASSSTQSPLHF

v_gene: TRBV11-2
j_gene: TRBJ1-1
abundance: NA
d_gene: NA
CDR3nt: TGTGCCAGCAGCTTAGGGGCGGGTCAAGCTTTCTTT
CDR3aa: CASSLGAGQAFF

v_gene: TRBV19
j_gene: TRBJ1-1
abundance: NA
d_gene: NA
CDR3nt: TGTGCCAGTACATTGACAGAGAACACTGAAGCTTTCTTT
CDR3aa: CASTLTENTEAFF

v_gene: TRBV4-2
j_gene: TRBJ2-7
abundance: once
d_gene: NA
CDR3nt: TGTGCCAGCAGCCAAAACCTGGAGGGCAGGGCCTACGAGCAGTACTTC
CDR3aa: CASSQNLEGRAYEQYF

v_gene: TRBV10-3
j_gene: TRBJ1-5
abundance: NA
d_gene: NA
CDR3nt: TGTGCCATCAGTGCTGGAGGGAGGTATAGCAATCAGCCCCAGCATTTT
CDR3aa: CAISAGGRYSNQPQHF

v_gene: TRBV7-6
j_gene: TRBJ2-7
abundance: NA
d_gene: TRBD1
CDR3nt: TGTGCCAGCAGTCGGACAGGGAGGGAGCAGTACTTC
CDR3aa: CASSRTGREQYF

v_gene: TRBV7-2
j_gene: TRBJ2-3
abundance: NA
d_gene: TRBD2
CDR3nt: TGTGCCAGCAGCTTAGGCGGGGGGGCTAGCACAGATACGCAGTATTTT
CDR3aa: CASSLGGGASTDTQYF

v_gene: TRBV10-3
j_gene: TRBJ2-5
abundance: NA
d_gene: TRBD1
CDR3nt: TGTGCCACCCGACAGGGGGCGGGGGTGCAAGAGACCCAGTACTTC
CDR3aa: CATRQGAGVQETQYF

v_gene: TRBV6-1
j_gene: TRBJ2-7
abundance: NA
d_gene: NA
CDR3nt: TGTGCCAGCAGTGAAGCCCCGCGCCGAGGAAGGCAGTACTTC
CDR3aa: CASSEAPRRGRQYF